A single T cell receptor beta chain is shown here with its context. This record belongs to a study of control samples from healthy donors and cancer patients. Germline CDR1 is KGHDR and CDR2 is SFDVKD. V was shortened by 2 bases and J by 3 bases, with 13 bases between the two germline ends. This CDR3 is 15 amino acids long. Data came from immunoSEQ multiplex PCR; TCRdb stores just in-frame clones and leaves some out. This sample has around 76,000 clones, with about 93% found just once. This rearrangement joins TRBV24-1 to TRBJ2-7; D is unresolved. The receptor comes from a woman in her 40s in good health. Sequenced input: blood. The DNA for the CDR3 is TGTGCCACCAGTGATTCGGCAGGTCTATTCTACGAGCAGTACTTC. Translating gives CATSDSAGLFYEQYF.